One sample yielded the 17 T cell receptor beta chains listed below, sequenced in a study of CD8 T cell repertoires and HIV-1 epitope variants. Profiled with immunoSEQ multiplex PCR; TCRdb holds only in-frame clones, not every one. The table records tens of thousands of clones, approximately 70% of them present only once. Sequenced input: uncultured baseline CD8+ T cells from peripheral blood mononuclear cells (PBMCs). The receptors were gathered from a male donor with HIV.

This clone was observed a handful of times. The gene calls are TRBV27 and TRBJ2-7, with 12 nucleotides matching TRBD1. The germline CDR1 and CDR2 sequences are MNHEY and SMNVEV (reference sequence). This CDR3 spans 14 amino acids. Trimming cost V 5 bases and J 8 bases; bases outside gene matches: 7. CDR3 sequence reads: CASSLGTGGMKQYF. The CDR3 DNA reads as TGTGCCAGCAGTCTAGGGACAGGGGGCATGAAGCAGTACTTC.

This clone turned up a few times. CDR3 sequence (DNA): TGCGCCAGCAGCCCCGAAACCTACGAGCAGTACTTC. This translates into CASSPETYEQYF. The V gene is TRBV5-1, the J gene TRBJ2-7; D is uncertain. CDR3 length equals 12 residues. Germline CDR1 SGHRS, CDR2 YFSETQ. V shed 4 bases and J shed 2 bases, with 7 bases lying between them.

This chain links TRBV18 with TRBJ2-5; D gene uncertain. This CDR3 has 14 amino acids. CDR1 KGHSH and CDR2 LQKENI come from the germline V gene. V dropped 5 bases and J dropped 0 bases, with 10 bases sitting between them. CDR3 bases: TGTGCCAGCTCATCGGACGGATACCAAGAGACCCAGTACTTC. This translates into CASSSDGYQETQYF.

The chain couples TRBV5-1 to TRBJ1-1; D call uncertain. The CDR3 consists of 13 residues. Per the germline V gene, CDR1 is SGHRS and CDR2 is YFSETQ. Trimming shortened V by 4 bases and J by 1 base, and 8 bases separated the two germline ends. CDR3 bases: TGCGCCAGCAGCAGGGAGGGGAACACTGAAGCTTTCTTT. This translates into CASSREGNTEAFF. Full variable domain (outside the CDR3, taken from reference TRBV5-1 and TRBJ1-1): KAGVTQTPRYLIKTRGQQVTLSCSPISGHRSVSWYQQTPGQGLQFLFEYFSETQRNKGNFPGRFSGRQFSNSRSEMNVSTLELGDSALYLCASSREGNTEAFFGQGTRLTVV.

This clone occurred a few times. This rearrangement joins TRBV9 to TRBJ2-3; D gene uncertain. V was cut by 3 bases and J by 7 bases, with 9 bases left in between. Per the germline V gene, CDR1 is SGDLS and CDR2 is YYNGEE. This CDR3 spans 12 amino acids. The CDR3 is CASSADENTQYF. DNA for the CDR3: TGTGCCAGCAGCGCGGACGAAAATACGCAGTATTTT.

This sequence joins TRBV5-1 and TRBJ2-5; no reliable D call. V lost 5 bases and J 5 bases, leaving 13 bases between the germline ends. This CDR3 contains 13 residues. CDR1 is SGHRS, CDR2 YFSETQ, per germline. CDR3 bases: TGCGCCAGCAGAGCTGGGGTGGAGGAGACCCAGTACTTC. Translated, it gives CASRAGVEETQYF.

The chain couples TRBV19 to TRBJ2-1; either TRBD1 or TRBD2 may fit D (6 bases each). The CDR3 has 15 residues. V lost 5 bases, J lost 3 bases, and 14 bases lay in between. Germline assignment: CDR1 LNHDA and CDR2 SQIVND (reference sequence). As DNA, the CDR3 is TGTGCCAGTAGTCCGCTAAGGGGGGACTACAATGAGCAGTTCTTC. Protein: CASSPLRGDYNEQFF.

The J gene is TRBJ2-3, the V gene TRBV19; D is uncertain. V was cut by 3 bases and J by 4 bases, with 5 bases left in between. The CDR3 totals 12 residues. The germline V gene encodes CDR1 LNHDA and CDR2 SQIVND (reference sequence). The CDR3 spells CASSMWSDTQYF. CDR3 DNA: TGTGCCAGTAGTATGTGGTCAGATACGCAGTATTTT.

This clone was seen a few times. The genes are TRBV28 and TRBJ1-1; 8 nucleotides line up with TRBD1. This CDR3 has 16 residues. The V segment lost 5 bases and the J segment 0 bases; nucleotides outside the gene matches: 8. The germline V gene has CDR1 MDHEN and CDR2 SYDVKM. CDR3 amino acids: CASSPHGQGMNTEAFF. The CDR3 DNA reads as TGTGCCAGCAGTCCCCACGGACAGGGTATGAACACTGAAGCTTTCTTT.

The chain employs TRBV5-4 and TRBJ1-3; D not resolved. Trimming shortened V by 3 bases and J by 0 bases, and 13 bases separated the two germline ends. Germline-derived CDR1 and CDR2 are SGHNT and YYREEE (reference sequence). This CDR3 has 16 residues. The CDR3 DNA is TGTGCCAGCAGCTCCGGACCCCCGGGCTCTGGAAACACCATATATTTT. Translated, it gives CASSSGPPGSGNTIYF.

This clone appeared once. The V gene is TRBV28, the J gene TRBJ1-2; D unclear. The ends were cut back, 8 bases at V and 8 bases at J, with 21 bases in the middle. Germline CDR1 and CDR2: MDHEN and SYDVKM. This CDR3 is 14 amino acids long. In nucleotides, the CDR3 is TGTGCCAGCGGGTCCGGGCCGCTAACGGGGGGCTACACCTTC. Its protein is CASGSGPLTGGYTF.

This clone was observed a single time. This chain connects TRBV4-3 to TRBJ1-2, with a weak D call TRBD1 (5 bases). Germline CDR1 LGHNA, CDR2 YSLEER. The CDR3 runs to 16 residues. V dropped 1 base and J dropped 6 bases, with 18 bases sitting between them. CDR3 sequence reads: CASSQGTGMIGDGYTF. Written as DNA, the CDR3 is TGCGCCAGCAGCCAAGGAACAGGAATGATCGGGGATGGCTACACCTTC.

The chain joins TRBV19 to TRBJ2-3; D is uncertain. The CDR3 is made up of 16 amino acids. The V gene lost 6 bases and the J gene lost 2 bases, with 18 bases spanning the gap. From germline, CDR1 is LNHDA and CDR2 SQIVND (reference sequence). CDR3 loop: CASRGILGSPTDTQYF. The CDR3 nucleotides read TGTGCCAGTAGGGGAATCTTGGGTAGCCCCACAGATACGCAGTATTTT.

This clone came up a few times. This chain uses TRBV9 with TRBJ2-2, with TRBD1 matching over 11 bases. Trimming cost V 0 bases and J 5 bases; bases outside gene matches: 9. The CDR3 spans 18 residues. Per the germline V gene, CDR1 is SGDLS and CDR2 is YYNGEE. The CDR3 bases are TGTGCCAGCAGCGTAGACGGACTCGGGACAGGGGGAACCGGGGAGCTGTTTTTT. Amino acids: CASSVDGLGTGGTGELFF.

In its sample, this clone was seen a few times. This chain links TRBV19 with TRBJ1-1, with 9 bases fitting TRBD1. The CDR3 runs to 16 residues. The junction had 9 bases not matched to a gene; V was cut back by 3 bases and J by 4 bases. CDR1 LNHDA and CDR2 SQIVND come from the germline V gene (reference sequence). CDR3 DNA: TGTGCCAGTAGTATGGTACTCACAGGGGGCGTCACTGAAGCTTTCTTT. This codes for CASSMVLTGGVTEAFF.

The chain joins TRBV7-2 to TRBJ1-2; D unclear. Trimming cost V 3 bases and J 1 base, with 9 bases left between them. The CDR3 runs 14 residues. CDR1 and CDR2 from the germline V gene are SGHTA and FQGNSA. CDR3 sequence reads: CASSLDGFNYGYTF. CDR3 sequence (DNA): TGTGCCAGCAGCTTGGACGGTTTTAACTATGGCTACACCTTC.

The genes are TRBV9 and TRBJ1-2; weak D call: TRBD1 (5 bases). This CDR3 spans 15 amino acids. Germline CDR1 and CDR2: SGDLS and YYNGEE. Trimming cost V 0 bases and J 6 bases, with 15 bases left between them. CDR3 nucleotides: TGTGCCAGCAGCGTAGCTTTGGGGCAGGGAAATGGCTACACCTTC. It specifies CASSVALGQGNGYTF.